This TCR beta chain was documented in a study of cytomegalovirus exposure and HLA in healthy donors. Overall study context: As released early, the data held about 85 million unique TCRs from HLA-typed donors. Study-level points and caveats: Later analysis found that TCR beta chains associated with HLA were more clonally expanded than other, equally common chains. In a later analysis, more than 15,000 TCR beta sequences were associated with HLA alleles at 0.05 false discovery rate.

With regard to this clone: Its cognate antigen is unknown. At one end, the junction sequence differs from germline, possibly due to a read error.

60 Vbeta and 13 Jbeta primers were used in PCR. TCRdb's copy holds only in-frame clones and misses some; the assay was immunoSEQ multiplex PCR. There are tens of thousands of clones in the sample; roughly 78% occur only once, and just under 2.5% lies in the top ten. Sequenced material: PBMCs. This sequence originates from a male donor in good health and CMV-seropositive.

The CDR3 nucleotides are TGTTCCAGCAGCCCACCGGGACTAGCGGACTACGAGCAGTACTTC. It specifies CSSSPPGLADYEQYF. This chain links TRBV7-9 with TRBJ2-7, with 11 bases that match TRBD2. The CDR3 has 15 amino acids. Germline V gene sequence: CDR1 SEHNR, CDR2 FQNEAQ (reference sequence).